This T cell receptor (beta chain) was recorded in a study of early T cells in non-severe SARS-CoV-2 infection. TCRdb fed the 5' RACE reads into MiXCR, producing one record per CDR3 protein. The table records about 49,000 distinct CDR3 sequences, about 11% of them present only once. Deletions cut 2 bases from V and 0 bases from J, with 8 bases between. Germline lookup yields CDR1 KGHSH and CDR2 LQKENI. This CDR3 is 15 amino acids long. This clonotype was seen many times. The material sequenced was whole blood. The origin of this receptor is an adult who was a healthcare worker with PCR-confirmed SARS-CoV-2 infection or an uninfected control (not recorded which). The J gene is TRBJ2-1, the V gene TRBV18; no definite D call. CDR3 protein: CASSPVRSSYNEQFF. As DNA, the CDR3 is TGTGCCAGCTCACCAGTCAGGAGCTCCTACAATGAGCAGTTCTTC.